Listed here are 8 T cell receptor beta chains from one sample, sequenced in a study of T-cell reconstitution after alpha-beta-depleted transplantation in children. Preparation of the TCRbeta library was carried out with unique molecular identifiers. TCRdb re-derived calls from the PCR reads in MiXCR, one entry per CDR3 protein. The data contain about 74,000 distinct CDR3 sequences, around 14% of them singletons. Sequenced material: PBMCs, mostly from graft donor cells, taken 180 days after TCRalphabeta/CD19-depleted stem cell transplant. The receptors were sampled from a male patient between 2 and 10 years old who had a stem cell transplant for acute lymphoblastic leukemia, so the T cells may come from the graft donor.

The chain links TRBV12-3 or TRBV12-4 to TRBJ2-2; D unresolved. The CDR3 covers 14 residues. Trimming removed 3 bases from V and 3 bases from J, with 8 bases in between. The CDR3 coding sequence is TGTGCCAGCAGTTTCTACACCTACACCGGGGAGCTGTTTTTT. This codes for CASSFYTYTGELFF.

This clonotype was seen many times. The genes are TRBV10-3 and TRBJ1-1; 9 bases are shared with TRBD1. The germline V gene has CDR1 ENHRY and CDR2 SYGVKD. V shed 3 bases, J shed 4 bases, and the junction held 9 bases outside the gene matches. CDR3 length: 16 residues. CDR3: CAISEPTGGRSTEAFF. The CDR3 region has the DNA TGTGCCATCAGTGAACCGACAGGGGGGAGGTCCACTGAAGCTTTCTTT.

The chain has TRBV6-2 or TRBV6-3 and TRBJ2-5; a possible D gene is TRBD1 (6 bases). V lost 4 bases and J lost 6, with 15 bases in between. Germline CDR1 reads MNHEY; CDR2 reads SVGEGT. The CDR3 has 14 amino acids. The CDR3 DNA follows: TGTGCCAGCAGTTCCCCCGGGACAAGGCAGACCCAGTACTTC. It codes for CASSSPGTRQTQYF.

The chain is built from TRBV20-1 and TRBJ2-3, with 7 nucleotides matching TRBD2. This CDR3 region has 15 residues. J gave up 6 bases and V 0 bases, and 9 bases lay outside the gene matches. Germline loops: CDR1 DFQATT, CDR2 SNEGSKA (reference sequence). The CDR3, as DNA: TGCAGTGCTAGAGATTGGGGGGAGGGCCTGGATACGCAGTATTTT. Its protein product is CSARDWGEGLDTQYF.

This clonotype was recorded a few times. This sequence joins TRBV2 and TRBJ1-5; D gene unclear. This CDR3 contains 15 residues. The ends were cut back, 6 bases at V and 1 base at J, with 13 bases in the middle. Germline V lookup: CDR1 SNHLY, CDR2 FYNNEI. The CDR3 loop reads CASSLGLRSNQPQHF. CDR3 DNA sequence: TGTGCCAGCAGCCTCGGGCTTCGGAGCAATCAGCCCCAGCATTTT.

About this clonotype itself: An end of the junction differs from the germline gene, which may be a read error. The genes are TRBV12-3 or TRBV12-4 and TRBJ1-5, with D tentatively TRBD1 (6 bases). This CDR3 is built from 14 residues. This chain's CDR3 is CASSRGDSNQPEHF. The CDR3 DNA follows: TGTGCCAGCAGTAGGGGGGATAGCAATCAGCCCGAGCATTTT.

This clonotype was recorded a few times. The chain recombines TRBV10-3 with TRBJ1-4; D gene unclear. Trimming stripped 6 bases from V and 12 bases from J, with 11 bases between. The CDR3 has 11 amino acids. CDR1 and CDR2 (germline): ENHRY, SYGVKD. The DNA for the CDR3 is TGTGCCATCAGAGAGGACGGGGAACTGTTTTTT. Translation gives CAIREDGELFF.

There are a few counts of this clonotype. V gene TRBV5-1 combines with J gene TRBJ2-1; D not certain. Germline CDR1 SGHRS, CDR2 YFSETQ. The CDR3 consists of 13 residues. V was shortened by 5 bases and J by 0 bases, with 6 bases between the two germline ends. The CDR3 loop is CASSGSSYNEQFF. DNA of the CDR3: TGCGCCAGCAGTGGCAGCTCCTACAATGAGCAGTTCTTC.